This paragraph covers one T cell receptor beta chain sequence. The record originates from a study of shared clonotypes between healthy human individuals. This CDR3 contains 17 residues. Trimming removed 4 bases from V and 4 bases from J; junction bases left unmatched: 8. Germline CDR1 SGHRS, CDR2 YFSETQ. Profiled with immunoSEQ multiplex PCR; TCRdb holds only in-frame clones, not every one. Here the sample spans over 75,000 clones, 60% to 70% being singletons. The clonotype was recovered from a man aged 25 to 40 in good health. The sequenced sample was memory CD8+ T cells sorted from blood. Subset given: CD45RO+ cells pooled with CCR7-negative TemRA cells. This chain joins TRBV5-1 and TRBJ2-3; 14 nucleotides match TRBD2. The CDR3 reads CASSPEPGLAGADTQYF. DNA of the CDR3: TGCGCCAGCAGCCCAGAACCGGGACTAGCGGGAGCAGATACGCAGTATTTT.